The 30 T cell receptor beta chains in this list originate from one sample, sequenced in a study of long-term antiretroviral therapy in people with HIV. With survey level as its setting, the immunoSEQ assay was v3.0. Libraries were prepared by immunoSEQ multiplex PCR; TCRdb keeps only in-frame clonotypes and omits some of them. This sample yields under 15,000 clones, of which around 90% are seen a single time; more than 20% belongs to the top ten. The sample consisted of unsorted PBMCs, taken 2.1 years after starting antiretroviral therapy. The source is a woman between 35 and 50 years old with HIV.

The V gene is TRBV19, the J gene TRBJ2-5; tentative D call: TRBD1 (5 bases). The ends were cut back, 0 bases at V and 4 bases at J, with 9 bases in the middle. This CDR3 comprises 14 residues. Germline V gives CDR1 LNHDA, CDR2 SQIVND (reference sequence). Here the CDR3 DNA reads TGTGCCAGTAGTATAGAGAAGGGGCGAGAGACCCAGTACTTC. It translates to CASSIEKGRETQYF.

The CDR3 is CASQSGRNYGYTF. DNA of the CDR3: TGTGCCAGCCAAAGCGGTCGCAACTATGGCTACACCTTC. This chain uses TRBV5-8 with TRBJ1-2, with D uncertain. Per the germline V gene, CDR1 is SGHTS and CDR2 is YDEGEE. The CDR3 totals 13 residues. V was shortened by 7 bases and J by 2 bases, with 12 bases between the two germline ends.

Relative to its sample, this clone is large. This rearrangement joins TRBV4-3 to TRBJ1-5; TRBD1 might be the D (6 bases). Trimming stripped 0 bases from V and 0 bases from J, with 21 bases between. Germline lookup yields CDR1 LGHNA and CDR2 YSLEER. This CDR3 has 20 amino acids. The CDR3 protein is CASSQDWGEDSLFSNQPQHF. CDR3 sequence (DNA): TGCGCCAGCAGCCAAGATTGGGGTGAGGACAGCCTATTTAGCAATCAGCCCCAGCATTTT.

The gene calls are TRBV30 and TRBJ2-5, with D hard to call. CDR1 and CDR2 from the germline V gene are GTSNPN and SVGIG (reference sequence). V lost 3 bases, J lost 2 bases, and 10 bases lay in between. This CDR3 is built from 13 residues. CDR3 nucleotides: TGTGCCTGGAGGCGTCACGGACAAGAGACCCAGTACTTC. Encoded protein: CAWRRHGQETQYF. The variable domain in full, completed from reference TRBV30 and TRBJ2-5, reads SQTIHQWPATLVQPVGSPLSLECTVEGTSNPNLYWYRQAAGRGLQLLFYSVGIGQISSEVPQNLSASRPQDRQFILSSKKLLLSDSGFYLCAWRRHGQETQYFGPGTRLLVL.

The rearrangement links TRBV29-1 to TRBJ2-7, with D perhaps matching TRBD1 or TRBD2 (6 bases each). V shed 0 bases and J shed 11 bases, with 11 bases lying between them. Germline CDR1 SQVTM, CDR2 ANQGSEA. The CDR3 covers 11 residues. DNA for the CDR3: TGCAGCGTTGAAGATGGGGGGCCTGAGTACTTC. As protein: CSVEDGGPEYF.

V gene TRBV5-1 combines with J gene TRBJ1-2; tentative D call: TRBD1 (5 bases). CDR1 and CDR2 from the germline V gene are SGHRS and YFSETQ. Between the trimmed V and J ends, which lost 0 bases and 6 bases, there was a span of 18 bases. The CDR3 length is 16 residues. CDR3 in amino acids: CASSLGNSRGGDGYTF. In nucleotides, the CDR3 is TGCGCCAGCAGCTTGGGTAATTCGCGGGGAGGGGATGGCTACACCTTC.

This sequence joins TRBV19 and TRBJ2-7, with 7 bases identical to TRBD1. The germline V gene has CDR1 LNHDA and CDR2 SQIVND (reference sequence). This CDR3 region has 14 residues. V lost 5 bases and J lost 2; bases outside the gene matches: 6. Here the CDR3 DNA reads TGTGCCAGTAGTTCGGACAGGCCCCCCTACGAGCAGTACTTC. Translating gives CASSSDRPPYEQYF.

The rearrangement links TRBV23-1 to TRBJ1-5; possible D gene TRBD1, 6 bases. TRBV23-1 is an open reading frame, and its role is uncertain. The length of the CDR3 is 16 residues. With 2 bases removed from V and 4 bases from J, the gap between germline ends came to 15 bases. The CDR3 DNA sequence: TGCGCCAGCAGTCAACTGACAGGAGCTACTAATCAGCCCCAGCATTTT. This codes for CASSQLTGATNQPQHF.

The chain combines TRBV29-1 with TRBJ2-2; D might be TRBD1 (6 bases). Trimming took off 7 bases at V and 5 bases at J, with 14 bases between the two ends. In germline, CDR1 is SQVTM, CDR2 ANQGSEA. This CDR3 comprises 13 residues. CDR3 protein: CSATVQGTGELFF. The CDR3 region has the DNA TGCAGCGCCACGGTCCAGGGGACCGGGGAGCTGTTTTTT.

This CDR3 is CASSIWTSGGAGNRETQYF. CDR3 coding DNA: TGTGCCAGTAGTATATGGACTAGCGGGGGGGCCGGTAATCGGGAGACCCAGTACTTC. V gene TRBV19 combines with J gene TRBJ2-5; the match to TRBD2 covers 15 bases. The CDR3 is 19 amino acids. Germline V lookup: CDR1 LNHDA, CDR2 SQIVND (reference sequence). Losses at the gene ends were 2 bases for V and 5 bases for J; bases not matched to a gene: 12.

J is TRBJ2-3 and V is TRBV30, with 10 bases that match TRBD2. The V segment lost 7 bases and the J segment 6 bases; nucleotides outside the gene matches: 7. The CDR3 has 13 residues. Germline lookup yields CDR1 GTSNPN and CDR2 SVGIG (reference sequence). The CDR3 reads CASERGGRDTQYF. The CDR3, as DNA: TGTGCCTCCGAGCGGGGGGGGAGGGATACGCAGTATTTT.

This chain joins TRBV2 and TRBJ2-1; the D gene is possibly TRBD1 (6 bases). Germline V gives CDR1 SNHLY, CDR2 FYNNEI. Between the trimmed V and J ends, which lost 9 bases and 5 bases, there was a span of 14 bases. This CDR3 has 13 residues. The CDR3 coding sequence is TGTGCCAGAGGACAGTCGAAAAACAATGAGCAGTTCTTC. Protein product: CARGQSKNNEQFF.

This clone appeared a single time. In DNA, the CDR3 is TGCGCCAGCAGGGGGACAGGGTTGGCTAATGAAAAACTGTTTTTT. Amino acids: CASRGTGLANEKLFF. The V call is TRBV4-1, the J call TRBJ1-4; 9 bases map to TRBD1. Germline V lookup: CDR1 MGHRA, CDR2 YSYEKL. V shed 6 bases, J shed 3 bases, and the junction held 5 bases outside the gene matches. CDR3 length: 15 residues.

The V gene is TRBV2, the J gene TRBJ2-1, with 10 bases matching TRBD1. CDR3 length equals 12 residues. From germline, CDR1 is SNHLY and CDR2 FYNNEI. Trimming at V came to 6 bases and at J to 8 bases, leaving 1 base not matched to a gene. CDR3 sequence: CASRTGGHEQFF. The CDR3 DNA reads TGTGCCAGCAGGACAGGGGGCCATGAGCAGTTCTTC.

The V gene is TRBV30, the J gene TRBJ2-1; 8 bases agree with TRBD1. In germline, CDR1 is GTSNPN, CDR2 SVGIG (reference sequence). The CDR3 spans 11 residues. J gave up 15 bases and V 5 bases, and 9 bases lay outside the gene matches. In DNA form, the CDR3 reads TGTGCCTGGGGGGTCCGGACAGGGATGTTCTTC. Its translation is CAWGVRTGMFF.

This clone was recorded only once. V gene TRBV4-2 combines with J gene TRBJ1-2; TRBD1 matches at 10 bases. The CDR3 has 16 amino acids. The germline V gene encodes CDR1 LGHNA and CDR2 YNFKEQ. With 5 bases clipped from V and 0 bases from J, the junction kept 6 bases outside the gene matches. The CDR3 spells CASSETGGAPNYGYTF. CDR3 DNA: TGTGCCAGCAGCGAGACAGGGGGCGCCCCTAACTATGGCTACACCTTC.

The V gene is TRBV5-1, the J gene TRBJ2-5; 7 positions agree with TRBD2. The germline V gene has CDR1 SGHRS and CDR2 YFSETQ. The junction had 11 bases not matched to a gene; V was cut back by 4 bases and J by 2 bases. The length of the CDR3 is 16 residues. The CDR3 DNA reads TGCGCCAGCAGCGTCTCTGGACTAGTGTCGCAAGAGACCCAGTACTTC. Translation gives CASSVSGLVSQETQYF.

This sequence joins TRBV2 and TRBJ1-1; a weak D match, TRBD1 (5 bases). The CDR3 is 13 amino acids. CDR1 is SNHLY and CDR2 is FYNNEI in the germline V gene. CDR3 loop: CVMTGTANTEAFF. The CDR3, as DNA: TGTGTCATGACCGGGACGGCGAACACTGAAGCTTTCTTT.

This chain links TRBV7-2 with TRBJ1-2, with 7 bases aligning to TRBD1. CDR1 and CDR2 (germline): SGHTA, FQGNSA. The junction had 9 bases not matched to a gene; V was cut back by 0 bases and J by 8 bases. The CDR3 has 15 residues. In DNA form, the CDR3 reads TGTGCCAGCAGCTTAGCAGGGGGCGATTCATCGGGCTACACCTTC. As protein: CASSLAGGDSSGYTF. Looking up the rest from reference TRBV7-2 and TRBJ1-2 gives the full variable domain: GAGVSQSPSNKVTEKGKDVELRCDPISGHTALYWYRQSLGQGLEFLIYFQGNSAPDKSGLPSDRFSAERTGGSVSTLTIQRTQQEDSAVYLCASSLAGGDSSGYTFGSGTRLTVV.

This chain connects TRBV7-9 to TRBJ1-4; D is unresolved. The CDR3 consists of 16 residues. CDR1 is SEHNR and CDR2 is FQNEAQ in the germline V gene (reference sequence). The V end lost 2 bases, the J end lost 4 bases, and 14 bases lay between the germline ends. CDR3 DNA sequence: TGTGCCAGCAGCTTAAGGCCCGGCGGGCTTAATGAAAAACTGTTTTTT. This gives the protein CASSLRPGGLNEKLFF.

V usage is TRBV10-2 and J usage is TRBJ1-1, with 7 bases matching TRBD1. The V segment lost 2 bases and the J segment 5 bases; nucleotides outside the gene matches: 5. The CDR3 has 14 residues. Germline V gene data show CDR1 as WSHSY and CDR2 as SAAADI. Written as DNA, the CDR3 is TGCGCCAGCAGTGAGCCTACAGGGGATACTGAAGCTTTCTTT. Translation gives CASSEPTGDTEAFF.

The V gene is TRBV19, the J gene TRBJ1-5; no clear D gene. Germline V gene data show CDR1 as LNHDA and CDR2 as SQIVND (reference sequence). V lost 5 bases and J 9 bases, leaving 17 bases between the germline ends. There are 14 residues in the CDR3. The CDR3 DNA reads as TGTGCCAGTAGTCTCCCTGGGATTGGGTGGCCCCAGCATTTT. Residues: CASSLPGIGWPQHF.

This sequence joins TRBV10-3 and TRBJ1-1, with 7 bases aligning to TRBD1. There are 15 residues in the CDR3. With 0 bases clipped from V and 5 bases from J, the junction kept 6 bases outside the gene matches. The germline CDR1 and CDR2 sequences are ENHRY and SYGVKD. For the CDR3, the DNA is TGTGCCATCAGTGAGTCGAACAGGGGAAGGACTGAAGCTTTCTTT. This encodes CAISESNRGRTEAFF.

The chain joins TRBV6-5 to TRBJ2-7; 8 bases line up with TRBD2. V gave up 6 bases and J gave up 4 bases; unmatched junction bases: 11. The CDR3 sequence is 15 residues long. The germline CDR1 and CDR2 sequences are MNHEY and SVGAGI. The CDR3 DNA is TGTGCCAGCAGAGAGACCGGGACTAGAGTGTACGAGCAGTACTTC. Protein product: CASRETGTRVYEQYF.

The gene calls are TRBV6-5 and TRBJ2-1; D possibly uses TRBD1 or TRBD2 (5 bases each). The CDR3 loop spans 15 amino acids. The germline CDR1 and CDR2 sequences are MNHEY and SVGAGI. The V gene lost 4 bases and the J gene lost 7 bases, with 17 bases spanning the gap. The CDR3 loop is CASSFSGTSSNEQFF. In DNA form, the CDR3 reads TGTGCCAGCAGTTTCTCCGGGACCTCTTCGAATGAGCAGTTCTTC.

The chain recombines TRBV11-2 with TRBJ1-3, with 7 bases aligning to TRBD1. Looked up from germline, CDR1 is SGHAT and CDR2 is FQNNGV. The CDR3 is made up of 16 amino acids. V trimming: 6 bases; J trimming: 0 bases; junction bases outside the gene matches: 8. In DNA, the CDR3 is TGTGCCAGCAGTGGACAGGCCTTGAGCTCTGGAAACACCATATATTTT. Its translation: CASSGQALSSGNTIYF.

The CDR3 loop reads CASSPSPSGGLVVQYF. CDR3 sequence (DNA): TGTGCCAGCTCACCAAGTCCTAGCGGGGGTCTTGTCGTGCAGTACTTC. The gene calls are TRBV18 and TRBJ2-7; 10 bases are a match to TRBD2. The V and J ends lost 2 bases and 9 bases, in that order; junction bases with no gene match: 13. The CDR3 is 16 amino acids. Germline CDR1 and CDR2: KGHSH and LQKENI.

V is TRBV2 and J is TRBJ1-6; no clear D gene. The CDR3 spans 12 residues. In germline, CDR1 is SNHLY, CDR2 FYNNEI. V was pared by 7 bases and J by 0 bases, with 1 base between. CDR3 in amino acids: CASTSYNSPLHF. CDR3 nucleotide sequence: TGTGCCAGCACCTCCTATAATTCACCCCTCCACTTT. The full variable domain, with the rest looked up from reference TRBV2 and TRBJ1-6, is EPEVTQTPSHQVTQMGQEVILRCVPISNHLYFYWYRQILGQKVEFLVSFYNNEISEKSEIFDDQFSVERPDGSNFTLKIRSTKLEDSAMYFCASTSYNSPLHFGNGTRLTVT.

The chain carries TRBV13 and TRBJ1-3; no clear D. The germline gives CDR1 PRHDT, CDR2 FYEKMQ (reference sequence). CDR3 length: 17 residues. V was trimmed by 0 bases and J by 0 bases, leaving 12 bases between them. CDR3 bases: TGTGCCAGCAGCTTAGGACCTGCAGAGAGCTCTGGAAACACCATATATTTT. This gives the protein CASSLGPAESSGNTIYF.

V is TRBV19 and J is TRBJ1-5; maybe TRBD1 (5 bases). Germline V gives CDR1 LNHDA, CDR2 SQIVND (reference sequence). The CDR3 covers 14 residues. V gave up 5 bases and J gave up 7 bases, with 15 bases separating them. The CDR3 nucleotides are TGTGCCAGTAGTTCGACAGCCGGCGGGCAGCCCCAGCATTTT. Its protein is CASSSTAGGQPQHF.